This T cell receptor beta chain originates from a study of T cell changes during pregnancy in multiple sclerosis. Looked up from germline, CDR1 is PRHDT and CDR2 is FYEKMQ (reference sequence). The CDR3 runs to 12 residues. V was trimmed by 6 bases and J by 0 bases, leaving 6 bases between them. Repertoires were generated with immunoSEQ multiplex PCR, while TCRdb's copy carries only in-frame clones and drops some. The sample holds tens of thousands of clones, 90% seen once. The sample consisted of CD8+ T cells from peripheral blood mononuclear cells, taken in the first trimester of pregnancy. This chain connects TRBV13 to TRBJ2-7, with D possibly being TRBD2 (5 bases). The receptor was isolated from a female donor with multiple sclerosis, enrolled in a pregnancy study. The chain's CDR3 is CASSRDSYEQYF. The DNA for the CDR3 is TGTGCCAGCAGTCGGGACTCCTACGAGCAGTACTTC.